A selection of T cell receptor beta chains follows, all from one sample in a study of blood T cell repertoires in COVID-19. The method was immunoSEQ multiplex PCR; TCRdb's version includes in-frame clones alone and lacks a portion of them. The table has 250,000 to 400,000 clones, 88% seen once. Material: peripheral blood. The receptors here all came from a woman aged 30 to 39 with COVID-19, enrolled during active disease. Both conserved end residues are part of each CDR3. The order of the fields is J gene, D gene, V gene, clone size, CDR3 protein, CDR3 DNA. A D gene is named only where the DNA matches it firmly. Part of the rows lack a size; the others show once, few, many or a class for expanded clones.

TRBJ2-3 | TRBD2 | TRBV11-2 | . | CASSSGTSGGDTQYF | TGTGCCAGCAGCTCTGGGACTAGCGGAGGAGATACGCAGTATTTT
TRBJ2-1 | TRBD2 | TRBV13 | . | CASSQMTSGGPNNYNEQFF | TGTGCCAGCAGCCAAATGACTAGCGGGGGGCCGAATAACTACAATGAGCAGTTCTTC
TRBJ1-5 | . | TRBV3-1/TRBV3-2 | . | CASSQGFRSNQPQHF | TGTGCCAGCAGCCAAGGGTTTCGGAGCAATCAGCCCCAGCATTTT
TRBJ2-1 | TRBD1 | TRBV19 | . | CASSPGTGNYNEQFF | TGTGCCAGTAGTCCCGGGACAGGAAACTACAATGAGCAGTTCTTC
TRBJ2-5 | TRBD1 | TRBV7-2 | . | CASSWGQGETQYF | TGTGCCAGCAGCTGGGGACAGGGAGAGACCCAGTACTTC
TRBJ2-7 | . | TRBV2 | . | CASNPGESPYEQYF | TGTGCCAGCAACCCAGGGGAGTCCCCCTACGAGCAGTACTTC
TRBJ1-2 | . | TRBV28 | . | CASGRVYGYTF | TGTGCCAGCGGTCGGGTCTATGGCTACACCTTC
TRBJ1-2 | . | TRBV18 | . | CASSPPPGVGNYGYTF | TGTGCCAGCTCACCACCGCCGGGAGTGGGAAACTATGGCTACACCTTC
TRBJ2-1 | TRBD2 | TRBV15 | . | CATAASGAVDEQFF | TGTGCCACCGCAGCAAGCGGGGCGGTTGATGAGCAGTTCTTC
TRBJ1-2 | TRBD1 | TRBV14 | . | CASSQFEIGNRGLFEVGYTF | TGTGCCAGCAGCCAATTTGAGATCGGTAACAGGGGTTTATTCGAGGTTGGCTACACCTTC
TRBJ1-6 | TRBD1 | TRBV19 | . | CASRTGEWSPLHF | TGTGCCAGTCGAACAGGGGAATGGTCACCCCTCCACTTT
TRBJ1-2 | . | TRBV29-1 | . | CSVEGAGWGYTF | TGCAGCGTTGAGGGGGCAGGGTGGGGCTACACCTTC
TRBJ2-7 | . | TRBV19 | once | CASSIIGRNEQYF | TGTGCCAGTAGTATCATTGGCAGGAACGAGCAGTACTTC
TRBJ2-5 | . | TRBV7-2 | . | CASSLGGVETQYF | TGTGCCAGCAGCTTAGGGGGCGTGGAGACCCAGTACTTC
TRBJ2-2 | . | TRBV7-2 | . | CASSLNRVVTGELFF | TGTGCCAGCAGCTTAAACAGGGTGGTCACCGGGGAGCTGTTTTTT
TRBJ2-2 | . | TRBV6-2/TRBV6-3 | once | CASSYSSLGELFF | TGTGCCAGCAGTTACTCCTCCCTCGGGGAGCTGTTTTTT
TRBJ2-1 | TRBD2 | TRBV6-2/TRBV6-3 | . | CASSPTSGGYNEQFF | TGTGCCAGCAGTCCCACTAGCGGGGGGTACAATGAGCAGTTCTTC
TRBJ1-1 | . | TRBV7-9 | . | CASSFQGLDTEAFF | TGTGCCAGCAGCTTCCAGGGGTTGGACACTGAAGCTTTCTTT
TRBJ2-5 | TRBD2 | TRBV19 | . | CASSTGTSGGKQETQYF | TGTGCCAGTAGTACAGGGACTAGCGGGGGGAAGCAAGAGACCCAGTACTTC
TRBJ2-5 | TRBD1 | TRBV7-9 | . | CASSSPRGRLETQYF | TGTGCCAGCAGCTCACCCAGGGGGCGGTTGGAGACCCAGTACTTC
TRBJ2-1 | TRBD2 | TRBV24-1 | . | CATSDGLAGGHEQFF | TGTGCCACCAGTGACGGACTAGCGGGGGGCCATGAGCAGTTCTTC
TRBJ1-5 | . | TRBV28 | . | CASGGHGQPQHF | TGTGCGTCTGGGGGCCACGGTCAGCCCCAGCATTTT
TRBJ1-1 | . | TRBV19 | . | CASSIGGLGTEAFF | TGTGCCAGTAGTATAGGGGGGCTGGGCACTGAAGCTTTCTTT
TRBJ2-1 | TRBD1 | TRBV3-1/TRBV3-2 | . | CASSQEGRRTGGLGQFF | TGTGCCAGCAGCCAAGAGGGGAGGAGGACAGGGGGCTTAGGGCAGTTCTTC
TRBJ2-7 | TRBD2 | TRBV27 | . | CASFAGDEQYF | TGTGCCAGCTTCGCGGGAGACGAGCAGTACTTC
TRBJ1-5 | . | TRBV2 | . | CASNSGSNQPQHF | TGTGCCAGCAATTCGGGTAGCAATCAGCCCCAGCATTTT
TRBJ1-5 | TRBD1 | TRBV30 | . | CAWSQTGSNQPQHF | TGTGCCTGGAGCCAGACAGGGAGCAATCAGCCCCAGCATTTT
TRBJ1-6 | . | TRBV10-3 | . | CAISDRQANSPLHF | TGTGCCATCAGTGACCGCCAGGCTAATTCACCCCTCCACTTT
TRBJ1-2 | TRBD1 | TRBV6-9 | . | CASRAGTGVDYGYTF | TGTGCCAGCCGTGCGGGGACAGGAGTAGACTATGGCTACACCTTC
TRBJ1-2 | . | TRBV9 | . | CASSVSGGNGKRSRGYTF | TGTGCCAGCAGCGTATCTGGAGGTAACGGGAAGCGGAGCCGTGGCTACACCTTC
TRBJ1-1 | TRBD1 | TRBV10-3 | . | CAISEPGQPNTEAFF | TGTGCCATCAGTGAACCGGGACAGCCCAACACTGAAGCTTTCTTT
TRBJ1-2 | TRBD1 | TRBV7-2 | once | CASSRGQGLYGYTF | TGTGCCAGCAGCCGGGGACAGGGCCTCTATGGCTACACCTTC
TRBJ1-1 | . | TRBV18 | . | CASSFTRESEAFF | TGTGCCAGCTCATTTACAAGGGAGAGTGAAGCTTTCTTT